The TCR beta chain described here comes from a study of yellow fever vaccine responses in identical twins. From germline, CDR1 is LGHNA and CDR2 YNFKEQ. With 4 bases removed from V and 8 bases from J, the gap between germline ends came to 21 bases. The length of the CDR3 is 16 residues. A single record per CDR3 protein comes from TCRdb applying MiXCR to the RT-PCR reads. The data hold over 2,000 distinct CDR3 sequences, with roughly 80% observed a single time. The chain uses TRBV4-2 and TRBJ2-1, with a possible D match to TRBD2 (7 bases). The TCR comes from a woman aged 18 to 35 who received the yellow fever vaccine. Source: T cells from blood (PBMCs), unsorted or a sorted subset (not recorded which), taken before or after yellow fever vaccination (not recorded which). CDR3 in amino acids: CASSPEGGALMDEQFF. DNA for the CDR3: TGTGCCAGCAGCCCGGAAGGGGGGGCCCTTATGGATGAGCAGTTCTTC.